This TCR beta chain was documented in a study of blood T cell repertoires in COVID-19. Study context: Samples of COVID-19 (acute and convalescent) were obtained from the United States, Italy and Spain. From T cells, B-cell-depleted T cells, or PBMCs came the material, which was cDNA or gDNA.

Germline V gene sequence: CDR1 MDHEN, CDR2 SYDVKM. V was pared by 5 bases and J by 3 bases, with 12 bases between. The CDR3 runs 14 residues. Authors' analysis steps: Reference gene primer amplification yielded estimated nucleated cell counts. The protocol was immunoSEQ multiplex PCR, while the TCRdb copy is restricted to in-frame clones and leaves out a portion. V, J and clone size are taken as reported in that table, and D and trimming were inferred from the DNA itself. The table lists more than 85,000 clones, roughly 89% of them singletons. J is TRBJ2-3 and V is TRBV28; possible D gene TRBD1, 6 bases. The sample taken for sequencing was peripheral blood. The sequence derives from a woman between 65 and 79 years old with acute or convalescent COVID-19. For the CDR3, the DNA is TGTGCCAGCAGTCTGGAACAGGGTACAGATACGCAGTATTTT. Translated, it gives CASSLEQGTDTQYF.